This TCR beta chain was found in a study of blood T cell repertoires in COVID-19. CDR3 length: 15 amino acids. Germline loops: CDR1 SGDLS, CDR2 YYNGEE. Trimming cost V 4 bases and J 9 bases; bases outside gene matches: 9. Sequencing was performed with immunoSEQ multiplex PCR; in TCRdb, only in-frame clones are kept and a portion is missing. Of roughly 59,000 clones in the sample, roughly 80% were seen once. This TCR was sampled from an elderly man with acute or convalescent COVID-19. Sample: peripheral blood. This sequence joins TRBV9 and TRBJ1-6; 8 positions match TRBD1. The CDR3 nucleotides are TGTGCCAGCAGCCCTGGACAGGGCTTTAGTTCACCCCTCCACTTT. It codes for CASSPGQGFSSPLHF.